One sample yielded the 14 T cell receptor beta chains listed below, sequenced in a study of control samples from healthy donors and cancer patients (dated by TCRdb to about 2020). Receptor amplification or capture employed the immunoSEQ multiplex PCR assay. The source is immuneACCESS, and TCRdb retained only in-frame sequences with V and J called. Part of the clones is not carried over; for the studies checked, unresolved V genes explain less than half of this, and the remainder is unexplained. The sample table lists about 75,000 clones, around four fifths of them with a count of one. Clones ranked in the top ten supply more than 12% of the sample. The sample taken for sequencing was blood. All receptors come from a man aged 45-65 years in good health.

For the CDR3, the DNA is TGTGCCAGCAGCAAAGGGGGGAACAGGGAGGGTCGGCAAGAGACCCAGTACTTC. Translation: CASSKGGNREGRQETQYF. V and J are TRBV11-3 and TRBJ2-5, with D perhaps TRBD2 (7 bases). Per the germline V gene, CDR1 is SGHNT and CDR2 is YENEEA. The CDR3 covers 18 residues. The V end was cut by 5 bases, the J end by 2 bases, with 24 bases between.

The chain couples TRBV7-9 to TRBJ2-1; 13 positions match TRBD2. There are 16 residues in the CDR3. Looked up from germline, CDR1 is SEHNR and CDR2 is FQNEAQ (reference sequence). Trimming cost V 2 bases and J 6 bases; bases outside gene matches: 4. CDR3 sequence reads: CASSLRTSGRRNEQFF. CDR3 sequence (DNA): TGTGCCAGCAGCTTACGGACTAGCGGGAGACGCAATGAGCAGTTCTTC.

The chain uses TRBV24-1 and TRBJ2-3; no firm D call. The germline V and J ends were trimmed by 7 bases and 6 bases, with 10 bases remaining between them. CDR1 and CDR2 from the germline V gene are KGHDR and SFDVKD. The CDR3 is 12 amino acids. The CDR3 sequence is CATRGSADTQYF. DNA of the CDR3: TGTGCCACCAGAGGATCCGCTGATACGCAGTATTTT.

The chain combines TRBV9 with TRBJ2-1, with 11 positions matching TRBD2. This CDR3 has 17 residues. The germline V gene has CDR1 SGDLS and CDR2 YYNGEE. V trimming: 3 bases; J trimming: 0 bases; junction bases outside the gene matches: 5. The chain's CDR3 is CASSGLAGSSSYNEQFF. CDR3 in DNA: TGTGCCAGCAGCGGACTAGCGGGATCTAGCTCCTACAATGAGCAGTTCTTC.

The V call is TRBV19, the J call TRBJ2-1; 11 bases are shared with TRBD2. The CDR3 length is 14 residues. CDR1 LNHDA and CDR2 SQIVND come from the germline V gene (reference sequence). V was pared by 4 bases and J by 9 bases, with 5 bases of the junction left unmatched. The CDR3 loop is CASSTSGRSFEQFF. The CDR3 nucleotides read TGTGCCAGTAGTACTAGCGGGAGGTCTTTTGAGCAGTTCTTC.

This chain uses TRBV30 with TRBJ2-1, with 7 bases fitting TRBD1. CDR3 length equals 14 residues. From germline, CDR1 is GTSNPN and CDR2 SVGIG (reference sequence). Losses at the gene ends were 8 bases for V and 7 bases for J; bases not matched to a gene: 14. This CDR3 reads CAGSGQAQANEQFF. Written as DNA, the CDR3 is TGTGCCGGATCAGGACAGGCGCAAGCGAATGAGCAGTTCTTC.

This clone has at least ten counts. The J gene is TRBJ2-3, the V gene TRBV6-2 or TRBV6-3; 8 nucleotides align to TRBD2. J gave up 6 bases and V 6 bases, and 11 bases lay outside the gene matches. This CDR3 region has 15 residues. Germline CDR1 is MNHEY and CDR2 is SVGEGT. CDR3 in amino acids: CASSRTSGEGDTQYF. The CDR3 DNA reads TGTGCCAGCAGCCGTACTAGCGGAGAGGGGGATACGCAGTATTTT.

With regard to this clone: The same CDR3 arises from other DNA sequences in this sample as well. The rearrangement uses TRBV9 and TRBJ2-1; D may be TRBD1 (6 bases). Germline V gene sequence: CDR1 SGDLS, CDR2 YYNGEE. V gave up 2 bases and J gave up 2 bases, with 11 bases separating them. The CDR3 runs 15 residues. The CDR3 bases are TGTGCCAGCAGCGTTCAGGGGACCACCTACAATGAGCAGTTCTTC. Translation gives CASSVQGTTYNEQFF. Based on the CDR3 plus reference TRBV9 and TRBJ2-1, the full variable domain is DSGVTQTPKHLITATGQRVTLRCSPRSGDLSVYWYQQSLDQGLQFLIQYYNGEERAKGNILERFSAQQFPDLHSELNLSSLELGDSALYFCASSVQGTTYNEQFFGPGTRLTVL.

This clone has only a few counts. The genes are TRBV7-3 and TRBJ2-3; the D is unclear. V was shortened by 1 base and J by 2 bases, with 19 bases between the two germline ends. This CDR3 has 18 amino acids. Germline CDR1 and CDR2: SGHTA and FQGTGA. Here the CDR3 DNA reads TGTGCCAGCAGCTTAAACCCAAAGCCCCGGGCCATCACAGATACGCAGTATTTT. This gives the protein CASSLNPKPRAITDTQYF.

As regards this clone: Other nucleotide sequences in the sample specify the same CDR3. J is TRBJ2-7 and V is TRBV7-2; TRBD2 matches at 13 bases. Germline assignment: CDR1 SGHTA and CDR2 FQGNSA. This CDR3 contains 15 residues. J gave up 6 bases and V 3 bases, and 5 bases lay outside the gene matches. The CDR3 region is CASSFGLAGVGEQYF. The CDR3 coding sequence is TGTGCCAGCAGCTTCGGACTAGCGGGAGTCGGCGAGCAGTACTTC.

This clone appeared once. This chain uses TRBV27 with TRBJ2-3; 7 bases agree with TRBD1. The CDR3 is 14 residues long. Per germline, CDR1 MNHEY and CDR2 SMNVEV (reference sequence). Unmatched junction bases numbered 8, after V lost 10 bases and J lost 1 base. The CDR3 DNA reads TGTGCCATTGGACGAGGGGGCCGCACAGATACGCAGTATTTT. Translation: CAIGRGGRTDTQYF.

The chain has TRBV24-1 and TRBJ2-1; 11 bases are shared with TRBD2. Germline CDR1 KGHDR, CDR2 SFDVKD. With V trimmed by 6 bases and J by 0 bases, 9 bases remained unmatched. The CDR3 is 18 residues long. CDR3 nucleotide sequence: TGTGCCACCAGTCTAAATCAACTAGCGGGGGTCTCCTACAATGAGCAGTTCTTC. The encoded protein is CATSLNQLAGVSYNEQFF.

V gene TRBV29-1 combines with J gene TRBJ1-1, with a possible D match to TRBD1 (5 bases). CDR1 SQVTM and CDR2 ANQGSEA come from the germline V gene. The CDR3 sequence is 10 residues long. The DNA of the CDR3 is TGCGCAGGGTTATTGAGTGAAGCTTTCTTT. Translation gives CAGLLSEAFF.

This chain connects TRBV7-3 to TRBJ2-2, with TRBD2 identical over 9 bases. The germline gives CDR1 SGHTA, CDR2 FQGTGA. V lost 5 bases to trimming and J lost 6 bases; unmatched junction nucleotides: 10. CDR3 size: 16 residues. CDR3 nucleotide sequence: TGTGCCAGCAGCCCGATCCCCGGGACTAGCCCCGGGGAGCTGTTTTTT. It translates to CASSPIPGTSPGELFF. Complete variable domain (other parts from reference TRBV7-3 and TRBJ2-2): GAGVSQTPSNKVTEKGKYVELRCDPISGHTALYWYRQSLGQGPEFLIYFQGTGAADDSGLPNDRFFAVRPEGSVSTLKIQRTERGDSAVYLCASSPIPGTSPGELFFGEGSRLTVL.